This T cell receptor (beta chain) appears in the sequencing data of a study of persistence of HIV-infected CD4 T cells. About the research overall: Donors were ART-treated; their CMV- and Gag-responding CD4+ T cells were isolated. A median of approximately eight years of suppressive ART preceded sampling. Notes on the study in general: TCRbeta richness was lower in CMV- and Gag-responding cells than in anti-CD3/anti-CD28-responding cells.

The libraries were made with immunoSEQ version 4 in survey mode. Template was genomic DNA at 10 ng/uL, with up to about 1 ug used per sample. Data came from immunoSEQ multiplex PCR; TCRdb stores just in-frame clones and leaves some out. The table has around 28,000 clones, roughly four fifths seen once. This clone was counted only a few times. Its target is not known. The stimulus was lysate of CMV-infected fibroblasts, about 10 ug/mL. CD40L-negative CD69-negative CD45RO-high memory CD4+ T cells were sorted as populations depleted of antigen-responding cells. Germline CDR1 and CDR2: SGHRS and YFSETQ. The CDR3 runs 14 residues. V trimming: 4 bases; J trimming: 3 bases; junction bases outside the gene matches: 4.

The clonotype originates from an adult man with HIV who was CMV-seropositive. V is TRBV5-1 and J is TRBJ2-7; TRBD2 aligns across 10 bases. The input for sequencing was CD4+ T cells sorted from PBMCs after approximately 19-hour stimulation, taken from a patient who received antiretroviral therapy. CDR3 bases: TGCGCCAGCAGCCGTAGCGGGGGGCTCTACGAGCAGTACTTC. Amino acids: CASSRSGGLYEQYF.